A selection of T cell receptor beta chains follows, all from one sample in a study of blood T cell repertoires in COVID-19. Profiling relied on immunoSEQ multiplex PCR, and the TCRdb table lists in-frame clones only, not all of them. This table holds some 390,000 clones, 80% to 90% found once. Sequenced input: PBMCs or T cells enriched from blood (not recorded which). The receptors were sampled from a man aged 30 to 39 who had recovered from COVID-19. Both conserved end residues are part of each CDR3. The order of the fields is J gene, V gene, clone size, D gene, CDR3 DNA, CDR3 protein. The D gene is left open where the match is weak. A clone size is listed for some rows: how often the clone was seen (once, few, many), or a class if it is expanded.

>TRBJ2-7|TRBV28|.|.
TGTGCCAGCTGGACAAGCTCCTACGAGCAGTACTTC
CASWTSSYEQYF
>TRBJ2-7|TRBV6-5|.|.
TGTGCCAGCAGGGACTTAGACTACGAGCAGTACTTC
CASRDLDYEQYF
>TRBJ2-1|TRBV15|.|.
TGTGCCACCAGTCTCCGGGTAGCGACCTACAATGAGCAGTTCTTC
CATSLRVATYNEQFF
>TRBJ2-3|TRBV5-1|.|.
TGCGCCAGCAGCAGCGGAACGGACACAGATACGCAGTATTTT
CASSSGTDTDTQYF
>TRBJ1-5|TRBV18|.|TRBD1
TGTGCCAGCTCAGAGGGGGCTGGTCAGCCCCAGCATTTT
CASSEGAGQPQHF
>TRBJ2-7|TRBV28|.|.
TGTGCCAGCAGTCCAGCGGGTATAAGTAGCCGGCAGTACTTC
CASSPAGISSRQYF
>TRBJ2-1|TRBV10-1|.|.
TGCGCCAGCAGTAATGACGGGACAACCTACAATGAGCAGTTCTTC
CASSNDGTTYNEQFF
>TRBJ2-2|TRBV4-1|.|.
TGCGCCAGCAGCTCCACAGGCCCCGAGGAGCTGTTTTTT
CASSSTGPEELFF
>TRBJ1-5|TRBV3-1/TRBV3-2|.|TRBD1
TGTGCCAGCAGCGCCGGACAGGAGGGCAGGCCCCAGCATTTT
CASSAGQEGRPQHF
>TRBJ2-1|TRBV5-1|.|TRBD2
TGCGCCAGCAGCCTGGGACTAGCCTTCGAGAATGAGCAGTTCTTC
CASSLGLAFENEQFF
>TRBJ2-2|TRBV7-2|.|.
TGTGCCAGCAGCTTAAACCTAGCGAACGCGAACACCGGGGAGCTGTTTTTT
CASSLNLANANTGELFF
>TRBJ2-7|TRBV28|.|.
TGTGCCAGCACCGAAACAGGGAACTACGAGCAGTACTTC
CASTETGNYEQYF
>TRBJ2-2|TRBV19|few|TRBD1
TGTGCCAGTAGTATGGGTTCTAGGGGGCGAAGCGGGGAGCTGTTTTTT
CASSMGSRGRSGELFF
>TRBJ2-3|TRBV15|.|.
TGTGCCACCAGCAGAGATCTAGGTGATACGCAGTATTTT
CATSRDLGDTQYF
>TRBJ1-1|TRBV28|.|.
TGTGCCAGCAGTTTAAGGCGGGAGGGAGCTTTCTTT
CASSLRREGAFF
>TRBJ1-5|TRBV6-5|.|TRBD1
TGTGCCAGCAGTTACGGACAGGGTATTCAGCCCCAGCATTTT
CASSYGQGIQPQHF
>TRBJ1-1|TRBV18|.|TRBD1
TGTGCCAGCTCCCCGTTCCTTGGACAGGGTTCGAAGGGTACTGAAGCTTTCTTT
CASSPFLGQGSKGTEAFF
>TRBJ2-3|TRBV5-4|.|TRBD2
TGTGCCAGCAGCCCCCAGACTAGCGTCGCAGATACGCAGTATTTT
CASSPQTSVADTQYF
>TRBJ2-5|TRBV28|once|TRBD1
TGTGCCAGCAGTTTTGCACAGGGGGTTGGGGGCCAAGAGACCCAGTACTTC
CASSFAQGVGGQETQYF
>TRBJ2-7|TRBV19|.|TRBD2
TGTGCCAGTAGGGGTTCGCGGGAGGCGTCCTACGAGCAGTACTTC
CASRGSREASYEQYF
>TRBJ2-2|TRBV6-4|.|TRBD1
TGTGCCAGCAGTCGACAGGGGGCGGGCACCGGGGAGCTGTTTTTT
CASSRQGAGTGELFF
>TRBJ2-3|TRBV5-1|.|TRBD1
TGCGCCAGCAGCTCGACGACAGGGACGGATACGCAGTATTTT
CASSSTTGTDTQYF
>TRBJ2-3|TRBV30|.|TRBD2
TGTGCCTGGAGCGGGACTAGCGAGATAGATACGCAGTATTTT
CAWSGTSEIDTQYF
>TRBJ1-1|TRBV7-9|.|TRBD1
TGTGCCAGCAGCCCACGACAGGGCATGAACACTGAAGCTTTCTTT
CASSPRQGMNTEAFF
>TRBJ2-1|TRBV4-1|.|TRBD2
TGCGCCAGCAGCCAAGATCCTCCGGGACTAGCGGGATCAAATGAGCAGTTCTTC
CASSQDPPGLAGSNEQFF
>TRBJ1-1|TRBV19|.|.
TGTGCCAGTAGTTGGCAGGCGGGGAACACTGAAGCTTTCTTT
CASSWQAGNTEAFF
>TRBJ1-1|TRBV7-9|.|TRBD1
TGTGCCAGCAGCTCCGGGACAGCTATGAACACTGAAGCTTTCTTT
CASSSGTAMNTEAFF
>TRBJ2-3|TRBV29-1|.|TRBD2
TGCAGCGTCACGGGGAGGGCTAGCACAGATACGCAGTATTTT
CSVTGRASTDTQYF
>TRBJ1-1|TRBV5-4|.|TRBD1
TGTGCCAGCAGCTTGGATTTGCAGGGGGCGAACACTGAAGCTTTCTTT
CASSLDLQGANTEAFF
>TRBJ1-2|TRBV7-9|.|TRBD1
TGTGCCAGCAGCTCCCGACAGGGGGCTAACTATGGCTACACCTTC
CASSSRQGANYGYTF
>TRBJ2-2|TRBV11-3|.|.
TGTGCCAGCAGCTCATTTACCGGGGAGCTGTTTTTT
CASSSFTGELFF
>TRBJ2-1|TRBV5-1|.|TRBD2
TGCGCCAGCAGCTTGTTACTAGCGGGAGGTCGGGATGAGCAGTTCTTC
CASSLLLAGGRDEQFF
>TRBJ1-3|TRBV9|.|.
TGTGCCAGCACCCGGGGGGTGGCGAGCTCTGGAAACACCATATATTTT
CASTRGVASSGNTIYF
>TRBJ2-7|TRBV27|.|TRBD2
TGTGCCAGCAAACTGCGGGAGGCCCTCTACGAGCAGTACTTC
CASKLREALYEQYF
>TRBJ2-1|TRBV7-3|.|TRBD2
TGTGCCAGCAGCTCGAGCGGGAGGTCCTACAATGAGCAGTTCTTC
CASSSSGRSYNEQFF
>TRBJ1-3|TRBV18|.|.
TGTGCCAGCTCACCCAATGAGGAGGTGTCTGGAAACACCATATATTTT
CASSPNEEVSGNTIYF
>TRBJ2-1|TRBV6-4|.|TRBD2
TGTGCCAGCAGTGATCTAGCGGGAGCATCTGAGCAGTTCTTC
CASSDLAGASEQFF
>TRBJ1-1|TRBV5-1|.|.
TGCGCCAGCAGCTTGAGGTCCCCCGGGACTGAAGCTTTCTTT
CASSLRSPGTEAFF
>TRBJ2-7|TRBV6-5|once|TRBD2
TGTGCCAGCAGTTACCCCCCGGGGGGAACGTACTACGAGCAGTACTTC
CASSYPPGGTYYEQYF
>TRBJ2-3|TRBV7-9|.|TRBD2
TGTGCCAGCAGCTTAGAACTAGCGGGAGGGGCAGATACGCAGTATTTT
CASSLELAGGADTQYF
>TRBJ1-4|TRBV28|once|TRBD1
TGTGCCAGCAGTTTAGAGGACAGGGATAATGAAAAACTGTTTTTT
CASSLEDRDNEKLFF
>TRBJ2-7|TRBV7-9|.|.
TGTGCCAGCAGCTCACAAGGGGTCCACGAGCAGTACTTC
CASSSQGVHEQYF
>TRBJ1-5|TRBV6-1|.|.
TGTGCCAGCAGTGAAGCAGCCGGGAATCAGCCCCAGCATTTT
CASSEAAGNQPQHF
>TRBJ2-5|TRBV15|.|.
TGTGCCACCAGCGAGGGCACGGATGAGGAGACCCAGTACTTC
CATSEGTDEETQYF
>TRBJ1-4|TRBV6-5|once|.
TGTGCCAGCAGTTATGCAGGGCGTGAAAAACTGTTTTTT
CASSYAGREKLFF
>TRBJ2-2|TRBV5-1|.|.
TGCGCCAGCAGAGAAGGGGTTAACACCGGGGAGCTGTTTTTT
CASREGVNTGELFF
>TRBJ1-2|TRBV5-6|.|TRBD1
TGTGCCAGCAGCCCGTGGGACAGGGTATCGTCCTATGGCTACACCTTC
CASSPWDRVSSYGYTF
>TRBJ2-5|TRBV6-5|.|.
TGTGCCAGCAGTTACTCGATAACAGGGAAAGAGACCCAGTACTTC
CASSYSITGKETQYF
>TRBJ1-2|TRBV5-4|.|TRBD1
TGTGCCAGCAGTACCCCGGGAGGGGGCAATGGCTACACCTTC
CASSTPGGGNGYTF
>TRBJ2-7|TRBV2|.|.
TGTGCCAGCACCGAGCGGGCCCACAGCTCCTACGAGCAGTACTTC
CASTERAHSSYEQYF
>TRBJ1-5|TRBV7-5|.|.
TGTGTCAGAACCCCCATAGAAGGACAGGACGAGAGCAATCAGCCCCAGCATTTT
CVRTPIEGQDESNQPQHF
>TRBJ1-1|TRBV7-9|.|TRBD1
TGTGCCAGCAGCCCGGACAGGTGGACTGAAGCTTTCTTT
CASSPDRWTEAFF
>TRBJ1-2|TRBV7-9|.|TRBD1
TGTGCCAGCAGCCTACAGGGGAACTATGGCTACACCTTC
CASSLQGNYGYTF
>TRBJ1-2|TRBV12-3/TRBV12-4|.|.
TGTGCCAGCAGCCCCTTAGGGGCCTATGGCTACACCTTC
CASSPLGAYGYTF
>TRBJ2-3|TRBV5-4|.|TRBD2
TGTGCCAGCAGCCCCACGGGGGCTAGCGGGAGTTGGTCCACAGATACGCAGTATTTT
CASSPTGASGSWSTDTQYF
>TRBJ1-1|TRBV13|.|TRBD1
TGTGCCAGCAGCCTCCGGGACAGGGGGCTCCGAGGGGAAGCTTTCTTT
CASSLRDRGLRGEAFF
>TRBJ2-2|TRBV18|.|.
TGTGCCAGCTCACCTCAGATCGGGGAGCTGTTTTTT
CASSPQIGELFF
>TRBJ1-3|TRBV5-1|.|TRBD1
TGCGCCAGCAGCTTGGGGACAGGCCTGACAAACACCATATATTTT
CASSLGTGLTNTIYF
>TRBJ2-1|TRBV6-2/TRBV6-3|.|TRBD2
TGTGCCAGCAGTTTTCCTCAACTCGGGAACCCCGGGGGGAATGAGCAGTTCTTC
CASSFPQLGNPGGNEQFF